These 7 T cell receptor beta chains share one sample of origin, sequenced in a study of blood T cell repertoires in COVID-19 (dated by TCRdb to about 2020). The library was made by the immunoSEQ multiplex PCR assay. TCRdb limited this immuneACCESS table to in-frame rearrangements with V and J called. A share of clones is missing; checked studies link under half to unresolved V genes, and the rest is unexplained. The sample data list 180,000 or so clones, and approximately 85% of these were observed just once. Clones ranked in the top ten supply around 9.8% of the sample. Sequencing input: peripheral blood. The receptors here all came from a woman older than 75 with acute or convalescent COVID-19.

The V call is TRBV7-2, the J call TRBJ1-2, with no clear D. There are 14 residues in the CDR3. Trimming stripped 5 bases from V and 6 bases from J, with 16 bases between. In germline, CDR1 is SGHTA, CDR2 FQGNSA. The CDR3 DNA reads TGTGCCAGCAGCCAGAGAGGGTATAGGGATGGCTACACCTTC. Encoded protein: CASSQRGYRDGYTF.

This chain uses TRBV7-8 with TRBJ1-3; TRBD1 might be the D (5 bases). V was trimmed by 1 base and J by 4 bases, leaving 14 bases between them. This CDR3 has 16 amino acids. CDR1 is SGHVS, CDR2 FQNEAQ, per germline. Written as DNA, the CDR3 is TGTGCCAGCAGCTTAGTGGCAGGGCTTGAGGGAAACACCATATATTTT. As protein: CASSLVAGLEGNTIYF.

J is TRBJ1-1 and V is TRBV18; tentative D call: TRBD1 (6 bases). The V gene lost 5 bases and the J gene lost 3 bases, with 13 bases spanning the gap. CDR3 length: 14 amino acids. Germline V lookup: CDR1 KGHSH, CDR2 LQKENI. The CDR3 nucleotides read TGTGCCAGCTCATCGACAGGCGGCGACACTGAAGCTTTCTTT. Translating it yields CASSSTGGDTEAFF.

CDR3 sequence: CASSPTPVNTEAFF. The DNA for the CDR3 is TGTGCCAGCAGCCCTACGCCCGTGAACACTGAAGCTTTCTTT. This chain connects TRBV7-2 to TRBJ1-1; D is unresolved. Trimming shortened V by 5 bases and J by 0 bases, and 10 bases separated the two germline ends. Germline V gives CDR1 SGHTA, CDR2 FQGNSA. The CDR3 is made up of 14 amino acids.

The V call is TRBV11-2, the J call TRBJ1-6; TRBD1 agrees at 10 bases. Per germline, CDR1 SGHAT and CDR2 FQNNGV. V trimming: 5 bases; J trimming: 7 bases; junction bases outside the gene matches: 2. The CDR3 length is 14 residues. CDR3 sequence reads: CASSLGQGNSPLHF. CDR3 coding DNA: TGTGCCAGCAGCCTGGGACAGGGGAATTCACCCCTCCACTTT. Complete variable domain (other parts from reference TRBV11-2 and TRBJ1-6): EAGVAQSPRYKIIEKRQSVAFWCNPISGHATLYWYQQILGQGPKLLIQFQNNGVVDDSQLPKDRFSAERLKGVDSTLKIQPAKLEDSAVYLCASSLGQGNSPLHFGNGTRLTVT.

The V call is TRBV12-5, the J call TRBJ2-5, with D perhaps matching TRBD2 (6 bases). The CDR3 has 13 amino acids. V was clipped by 6 bases and J by 8 bases, with 16 bases between them. Per germline, CDR1 LGHNT and CDR2 FRNRAP. CDR3 in amino acids: CASGSSGVLTQYF. CDR3 nucleotides: TGTGCTAGTGGCTCCTCGGGAGTCTTAACCCAGTACTTC.

The V call is TRBV5-6, the J call TRBJ2-1; TRBD2 matches 11 bases. CDR3 length equals 13 residues. The junction had 1 base not matched to a gene; V was cut back by 4 bases and J by 7 bases. Germline V gene sequence: CDR1 SGHDT, CDR2 YYEEEE. CDR3 bases: TGTGCCAGCAGCCGACTAGCGGGAAATGAGCAGTTCTTC. Amino acid sequence: CASSRLAGNEQFF.